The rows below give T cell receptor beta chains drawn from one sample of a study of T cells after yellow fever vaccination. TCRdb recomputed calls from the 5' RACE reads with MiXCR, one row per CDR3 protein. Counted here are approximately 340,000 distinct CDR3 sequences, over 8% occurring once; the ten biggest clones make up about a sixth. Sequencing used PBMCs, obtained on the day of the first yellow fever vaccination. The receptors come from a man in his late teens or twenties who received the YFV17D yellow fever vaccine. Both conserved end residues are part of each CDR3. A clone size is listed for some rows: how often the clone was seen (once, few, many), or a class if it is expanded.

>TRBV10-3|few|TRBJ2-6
CAISTDREEAGANVLTF
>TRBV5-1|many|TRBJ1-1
CASSLEGPNTEAFF
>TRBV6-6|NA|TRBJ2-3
CASSYVSSGEGTQYF
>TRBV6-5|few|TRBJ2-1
CASSYSAVVARDEQFF
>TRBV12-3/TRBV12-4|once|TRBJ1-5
CASSLAAGQGGRYQPQHF
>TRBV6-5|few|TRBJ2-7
CASSYAYPRDRVYEQYF
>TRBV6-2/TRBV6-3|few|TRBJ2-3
CASSTSSGALDTQYF
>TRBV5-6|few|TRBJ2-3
CASSLVATGKDTQYF
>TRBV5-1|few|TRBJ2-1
CASSLDRPGNEQFF
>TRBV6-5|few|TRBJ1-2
CASSLNQDNYGYTF
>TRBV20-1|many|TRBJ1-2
CSARDSGVYYTF
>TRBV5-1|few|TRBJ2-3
CASSLAPMEGDTQYF
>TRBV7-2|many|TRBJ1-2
CASSLAGMSGGYTF
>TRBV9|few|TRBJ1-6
CASSVGGGQGNSPLHF
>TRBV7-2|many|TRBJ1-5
CASSSGTRENQPQHF
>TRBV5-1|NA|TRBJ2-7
CASSFLGGGAYEQYF
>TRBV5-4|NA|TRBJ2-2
CASSLDVGANTGELFF
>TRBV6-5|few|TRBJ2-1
CASSYSLRDKGTYNEQFF
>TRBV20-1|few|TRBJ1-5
CSAPTGYSNQPQHF
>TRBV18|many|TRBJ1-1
CASSLRTVQNTEAFF
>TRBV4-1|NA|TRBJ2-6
CASSRPQGSAGANVLTF
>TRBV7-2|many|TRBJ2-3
CASSQRVSWVTDTQYF
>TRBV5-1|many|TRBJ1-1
CASSLQDRTNTEAFF
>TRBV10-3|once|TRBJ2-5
CAISDRVEGETQYF
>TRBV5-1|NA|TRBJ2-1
CASSLGGDAYNEQFF
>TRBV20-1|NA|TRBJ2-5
CSARDPLTGGETQYF
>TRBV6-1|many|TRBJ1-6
CASKDSANSPLHF
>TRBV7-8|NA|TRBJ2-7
CASSLLWVGGNEQYF
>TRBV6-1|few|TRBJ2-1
CASSEVGQSSYNEQFF
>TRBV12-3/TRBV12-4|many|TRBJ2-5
CASSASGPETQYF
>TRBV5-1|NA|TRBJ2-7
CASSLVSAVISYEQYF
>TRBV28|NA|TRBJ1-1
CASSAYETGGTEAFF
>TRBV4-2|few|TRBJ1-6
CASSQEGTGYSPLHF
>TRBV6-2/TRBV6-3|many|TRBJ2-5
CASRQVSSRETQYF
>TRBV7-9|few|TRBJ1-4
CASSAPRGYEKLFF